These T cell receptor beta chains were read from a single sample in a study of shared clonotypes between healthy human individuals. The protocol was immunoSEQ multiplex PCR, while the TCRdb copy is restricted to in-frame clones and leaves out a portion. The sample carries 2 million to 2.5 million clones, 85% to 95% recorded once. The sequenced sample was naive CD4+ T cells from PBMCs. The receptor source for this set is a man aged 18 to 30 in good health. Some clones in this sample may be carry-over from other donors' samples. The CDR3 runs from the conserved cysteine through the conserved F or W. The D gene is left open where the match is weak. Size is stated for part of the rows, as once, few or many counts, or as a class when the clone is expanded.

-	TRBV19	-	TRBJ2-6	CASSTQGSGANVLTF	TGTGCCAGTAGTACCCAGGGTTCTGGGGCCAACGTCCTGACTTTC
TRBD1	TRBV4-1	-	TRBJ1-5	CASSPSDRGWQPQHF	TGCGCCAGCAGCCCTTCGGACAGGGGTTGGCAGCCCCAGCATTTT
TRBD2	TRBV27	-	TRBJ2-1	CASSKGLAAYNEQFF	TGTGCCAGCAGCAAGGGACTAGCGGCCTACAATGAGCAGTTCTTC
-	TRBV2	once	TRBJ1-2	CASALRGLKNGYTF	TGTGCCAGTGCTCTCAGGGGATTGAAGAATGGCTACACCTTC
-	TRBV18	-	TRBJ2-5	CASSPPAGLETQYF	TGTGCCAGCTCACCACCGGCGGGACTGGAGACCCAGTACTTC
-	TRBV5-4	-	TRBJ1-5	CASSSDGLGPNQPQHF	TGTGCCAGCAGCTCGGACGGGTTGGGTCCCAATCAGCCCCAGCATTTT
-	TRBV5-8	-	TRBJ2-5	CASTDTNQETQYF	TGTGCCAGTACGGACACCAACCAAGAGACCCAGTACTTC
-	TRBV27	-	TRBJ2-1	CASSALSLYSYNEQFF	TGTGCCAGCAGTGCCTTAAGTCTTTACTCCTACAATGAGCAGTTCTTC
-	TRBV5-4	once	TRBJ1-4	CASSPGGASEKLFF	TGTGCCAGCAGCCCGGGGGGGGCCTCGGAAAAACTGTTTTTT
TRBD1	TRBV5-8	-	TRBJ1-4	CASSWGTANNEKLFF	TGTGCCAGCAGCTGGGGGACAGCTAATAATGAAAAACTGTTTTTT
TRBD2	TRBV9	-	TRBJ2-2	CASSVRLAGASTGELFF	TGTGCCAGCAGCGTACGACTAGCGGGAGCAAGCACCGGGGAGCTGTTTTTT
TRBD1	TRBV5-1	-	TRBJ2-7	CASSLGQGGEQYF	TGCGCCAGCAGCTTGGGACAGGGGGGCGAGCAGTACTTC
TRBD1	TRBV7-3	-	TRBJ2-2	CASSSIGTGAAGELFF	TGTGCCAGCAGCTCTATAGGGACAGGGGCGGCCGGGGAGCTGTTTTTT
-	TRBV5-4	-	TRBJ2-1	CASSTPEEGNNEQFF	TGTGCCAGCAGCACTCCGGAAGAGGGAAACAATGAGCAGTTCTTC